These 24 T cell receptor beta chains originate from one sample sequenced in a study of T cell responses to AZD1222 COVID-19 vaccine. Some clones are missing from TCRdb's copy, which holds only in-frame ones; the method was immunoSEQ multiplex PCR. The sample includes more than 65,000 clones, approximately 87% seen only once; the top ten take around a quarter. The sample in question was peripheral blood, obtained 28 days after the second AZD1222 dose. The receptors were sampled from an adult who received the AZD1222 COVID-19 vaccine.

The chain is built from TRBV19 and TRBJ2-2, with TRBD1 matching over 9 bases. This CDR3 is 16 amino acids long. The germline V gene has CDR1 LNHDA and CDR2 SQIVND (reference sequence). V was clipped by 4 bases and J by 1 base; unmatched bases: 4. The CDR3 region has the DNA TGTGCCAGTAGTACGGGACAGGGAGGGAACACCGGGGAGCTGTTTTTT. Protein sequence: CASSTGQGGNTGELFF.

The chain is built from TRBV18 and TRBJ2-2, with D maybe TRBD1 (5 bases). The germline CDR1 and CDR2 sequences are KGHSH and LQKENI. V dropped 2 bases and J dropped 2 bases, with 12 bases sitting between them. The CDR3 length is 16 residues. CDR3 DNA: TGTGCCAGCTCACCATGGGGCAGAACAAACACCGGGGAGCTGTTTTTT. Its translation: CASSPWGRTNTGELFF.

The chain recombines TRBV11-2 with TRBJ1-1; 7 bases match TRBD1. CDR3 length: 14 residues. Germline trimming cut 0 bases from V and 4 bases from J; bases unmatched to any gene: 2. Germline loops: CDR1 SGHAT, CDR2 FQNNGV. The CDR3 is CASSLEQGLTEAFF. CDR3 sequence (DNA): TGTGCCAGCAGCTTAGAACAGGGGCTCACTGAAGCTTTCTTT.

This clone appeared a few times. CDR3: CASSPQQFFMNTEAFF. The DNA for the CDR3 is TGTGCCAGCAGTCCTCAACAGTTCTTCATGAACACTGAAGCTTTCTTT. This chain uses TRBV27 with TRBJ1-1; no reliable D call. CDR1 is MNHEY and CDR2 is SMNVEV in the germline V gene (reference sequence). Trimming took off 5 bases at V and 0 bases at J, with 16 bases between the two ends. There are 16 residues in the CDR3.

J is TRBJ2-3 and V is TRBV7-3; TRBD2 agrees at 10 bases. The CDR3 length is 15 residues. Trimming cost V 5 bases and J 0 bases; bases outside gene matches: 2. Germline V gene data show CDR1 as SGHTA and CDR2 as FQGTGA. CDR3 nucleotides: TGTGCCAGCAGCCAAGCGGGGGGGAGCACAGATACGCAGTATTTT. Translation gives CASSQAGGSTDTQYF.

The chain employs TRBV4-1 and TRBJ2-6; perhaps TRBD1 as D (5 bases). V was shortened by 1 base and J by 0 bases, with 10 bases between the two germline ends. In germline, CDR1 is MGHRA, CDR2 YSYEKL. The CDR3 has 17 amino acids. As DNA, the CDR3 is TGCGCCAGCAGCCAAGGGATTCAGGGCTCTGGGGCCAACGTCCTGACTTTC. Translating gives CASSQGIQGSGANVLTF.

The gene calls are TRBV10-1 and TRBJ2-4; tentative D call: TRBD2 (6 bases). With 8 bases removed from V and 6 bases from J, the gap between germline ends came to 11 bases. From germline, CDR1 is WNHNN and CDR2 SYGVQD (reference sequence). The CDR3 contains 12 residues. CDR3 protein: CASGQGGNIQYF. The DNA of the CDR3 is TGCGCCAGCGGGCAGGGAGGAAACATTCAGTACTTC.

This chain connects TRBV10-3 to TRBJ2-7; TRBD1 is a possible D gene (5 bases). CDR3 size: 14 residues. Trimming left V 3 bases short and J 0 bases short, with 9 bases between. Germline CDR1 is ENHRY and CDR2 is SYGVKD. This CDR3 reads CAISESGYSYEQYF. In nucleotides, the CDR3 is TGTGCCATCAGTGAATCAGGGTACTCCTACGAGCAGTACTTC.

The chain employs TRBV20-1 and TRBJ1-2; maybe TRBD1 (5 bases). Per germline, CDR1 DFQATT and CDR2 SNEGSKA (reference sequence). The CDR3 runs 9 residues. The CDR3 DNA reads TGCAGGGCCGGGGGTGGCTACACCTTC. Encoded protein: CRAGGGYTF.

V gene TRBV24-1 combines with J gene TRBJ2-1, with TRBD1 identical over 7 bases. Trimming removed 4 bases from V and 11 bases from J; junction bases left unmatched: 7. CDR3 length: 13 amino acids. Germline V gives CDR1 KGHDR, CDR2 SFDVKD. CDR3 DNA sequence: TGTGCCACCAGTGAGATGGGGACAGACAAGCAGTTCTTC. Translated, it gives CATSEMGTDKQFF.

V usage is TRBV11-3 and J usage is TRBJ1-1; the D is unclear. Trimming left V 1 base short and J 3 bases short, with 6 bases between. The germline V gene has CDR1 SGHNT and CDR2 YENEEA. This CDR3 has 13 amino acids. Here the CDR3 DNA reads TGTGCCAGCAGCTTAGGGTGGGACACTGAAGCTTTCTTT. Its protein is CASSLGWDTEAFF. Based on the CDR3 plus reference TRBV11-3 and TRBJ1-1, the full variable domain is EAGVVQSPRYKIIEKKQPVAFWCNPISGHNTLYWYLQNLGQGPELLIRYENEEAVDDSQLPKDRFSAERLKGVDSTLKIQPAELGDSAVYLCASSLGWDTEAFFGQGTRLTVV.

V is TRBV5-1 and J is TRBJ2-2, with 8 bases fitting TRBD1. With 7 bases clipped from V and 1 base from J, the junction kept 6 bases outside the gene matches. Germline lookup yields CDR1 SGHRS and CDR2 YFSETQ. This CDR3 contains 15 residues. This CDR3 is CASSRGPVNTGELFF. CDR3 in DNA: TGCGCCAGCTCCAGGGGGCCGGTGAACACCGGGGAGCTGTTTTTT.

This clone occurred once. The CDR3 bases are TGTGCCATCAGCCCCGGGACTCATTACGAGCAGTACTTC. Protein sequence: CAISPGTHYEQYF. The genes are TRBV10-3 and TRBJ2-7; D is possibly TRBD2 (6 bases). This CDR3 is 13 amino acids long. Trimming took 6 bases from V and 4 from J, leaving 13 bases between them. CDR1 is ENHRY, CDR2 SYGVKD, per germline.

V gene TRBV7-9 combines with J gene TRBJ1-2; 10 bases agree with TRBD1. The CDR3 extends over 14 amino acids. After removal of 5 bases from V and 7 bases from J, the junction contained 7 bases not matched to a gene. From germline, CDR1 is SEHNR and CDR2 FQNEAQ (reference sequence). CDR3 amino acids: CASSPGTGVVGYTF. The CDR3 nucleotides read TGTGCCAGCAGCCCTGGGACAGGGGTTGTTGGCTACACCTTC.

The V and J genes are TRBV6-2 or TRBV6-3 and TRBJ1-2; the D is unclear. Trimming shortened V by 0 bases and J by 4 bases, and 9 bases separated the two germline ends. Germline CDR1 MNHEY, CDR2 SVGEGT. This CDR3 is built from 14 residues. CDR3: CASSYSRPSYGYTF. The DNA for the CDR3 is TGTGCCAGCAGTTACTCGAGACCGAGCTATGGCTACACCTTC.

The rearrangement uses TRBV6-5 and TRBJ2-3; tentatively, D is TRBD1 (6 bases). Trimming stripped 6 bases from V and 5 bases from J, with 15 bases between. The CDR3 has 14 amino acids. Germline V gives CDR1 MNHEY, CDR2 SVGAGI. The CDR3 DNA is TGTGCCAGCAGAATCCAGGGGCAAGGAGATACGCAGTATTTT. Translation: CASRIQGQGDTQYF.

V and J are TRBV7-8 and TRBJ1-1, with D uncertain. Trimming shortened V by 3 bases and J by 4 bases, and 15 bases separated the two germline ends. Germline V lookup: CDR1 SGHVS, CDR2 FQNEAQ. This CDR3 contains 15 residues. The CDR3 DNA reads as TGTGCCAGCAGCTTCGCTGCTAATTCAGGCACTGAAGCTTTCTTT. It translates to CASSFAANSGTEAFF. Complete variable domain (other parts from reference TRBV7-8 and TRBJ1-1): GAGVSQSPRYKVAKRGQDVALRCDPISGHVSLFWYQQALGQGPEFLTYFQNEAQLDKSGLPSDRFFAERPEGSVSTLKIQRTQQEDSAVYLCASSFAANSGTEAFFGQGTRLTVV.

This clone was recorded only once. This chain joins TRBV15 and TRBJ1-1; 9 bases match TRBD1. The J segment lost 5 bases and the V segment lost 1 base, leaving 8 bases of the junction unmatched. The germline V gene encodes CDR1 LNHNV and CDR2 YYDKDF (reference sequence). The CDR3 contains 16 residues. CDR3 DNA sequence: TGTGCCACCAGCAGAGGACAGGGGGGAGGGAGTACTGAAGCTTTCTTT. This gives the protein CATSRGQGGGSTEAFF.

The gene calls are TRBV6-5 and TRBJ1-2; 7 bases map to TRBD1. The CDR3 spans 14 residues. V dropped 7 bases and J dropped 2; count of bases not matched to a gene: 7. CDR1 is MNHEY and CDR2 is SVGAGI in the germline V gene. In DNA, the CDR3 is TGTGCCAGCACCCCCTCGGGACAGAACTATGGCTACACCTTC. Translation: CASTPSGQNYGYTF.

The V call is TRBV4-1, the J call TRBJ2-7; 9 bases agree with TRBD2. The length of the CDR3 is 16 residues. Losses at the gene ends were 3 bases for V and 2 bases for J; bases not matched to a gene: 8. The germline gives CDR1 MGHRA, CDR2 YSYEKL. As DNA, the CDR3 is TGCGCCAGCAGCCACCAAGGACTAGCGACGACCTACGAGCAGTACTTC. Its protein is CASSHQGLATTYEQYF.

The genes are TRBV6-5 and TRBJ1-5; D remains unclear. V was cut by 5 bases and J by 5 bases, with 16 bases left in between. This CDR3 spans 15 amino acids. Germline V gene lookup returns CDR1 MNHEY and CDR2 SVGAGI. The CDR3 protein is CASSRRFSADQPQHF. The CDR3 bases are TGTGCCAGCAGTCGAAGATTCTCAGCGGATCAGCCCCAGCATTTT.

The chain carries TRBV10-1 and TRBJ2-1, with unresolved D. The length of the CDR3 is 14 residues. The germline V gene encodes CDR1 WNHNN and CDR2 SYGVQD (reference sequence). V was shortened by 4 bases and J by 3 bases, with 10 bases between the two germline ends. CDR3 DNA: TGCGCCAGCAGTGGCCGGGCCGTCTACAATGAGCAGTTCTTC. Translating gives CASSGRAVYNEQFF.

The chain couples TRBV18 to TRBJ2-3, with D uncertain. The CDR3 runs 14 residues. Deletions cut 3 bases from V and 0 bases from J, with 7 bases between. CDR1 and CDR2 from the germline V gene are KGHSH and LQKENI. CDR3 in amino acids: CASSPPTSTDTQYF. The CDR3 DNA reads TGTGCCAGCTCACCTCCTACTAGCACAGATACGCAGTATTTT. The full variable domain, in which reference TRBV18 and TRBJ2-3 provide the parts outside the CDR3, is NAGVMQNPRHLVRRRGQEARLRCSPMKGHSHVYWYRQLPEEGLKFMVYLQKENIIDESGMPKERFSAEFPKEGPSILRIQQVVRGDSAAYFCASSPPTSTDTQYFGPGTRLTVL.

This rearrangement joins TRBV5-1 to TRBJ2-1; TRBD2 aligns across 9 bases. The CDR3 length is 15 residues. Germline V gene lookup returns CDR1 SGHRS and CDR2 YFSETQ. Germline trimming cut 4 bases from V and 7 bases from J; bases unmatched to any gene: 9. CDR3 nucleotide sequence: TGCGCCAGCAGCACCTTAGCGGGAGAATTGAATGAGCAGTTCTTC. This sequence encodes CASSTLAGELNEQFF.